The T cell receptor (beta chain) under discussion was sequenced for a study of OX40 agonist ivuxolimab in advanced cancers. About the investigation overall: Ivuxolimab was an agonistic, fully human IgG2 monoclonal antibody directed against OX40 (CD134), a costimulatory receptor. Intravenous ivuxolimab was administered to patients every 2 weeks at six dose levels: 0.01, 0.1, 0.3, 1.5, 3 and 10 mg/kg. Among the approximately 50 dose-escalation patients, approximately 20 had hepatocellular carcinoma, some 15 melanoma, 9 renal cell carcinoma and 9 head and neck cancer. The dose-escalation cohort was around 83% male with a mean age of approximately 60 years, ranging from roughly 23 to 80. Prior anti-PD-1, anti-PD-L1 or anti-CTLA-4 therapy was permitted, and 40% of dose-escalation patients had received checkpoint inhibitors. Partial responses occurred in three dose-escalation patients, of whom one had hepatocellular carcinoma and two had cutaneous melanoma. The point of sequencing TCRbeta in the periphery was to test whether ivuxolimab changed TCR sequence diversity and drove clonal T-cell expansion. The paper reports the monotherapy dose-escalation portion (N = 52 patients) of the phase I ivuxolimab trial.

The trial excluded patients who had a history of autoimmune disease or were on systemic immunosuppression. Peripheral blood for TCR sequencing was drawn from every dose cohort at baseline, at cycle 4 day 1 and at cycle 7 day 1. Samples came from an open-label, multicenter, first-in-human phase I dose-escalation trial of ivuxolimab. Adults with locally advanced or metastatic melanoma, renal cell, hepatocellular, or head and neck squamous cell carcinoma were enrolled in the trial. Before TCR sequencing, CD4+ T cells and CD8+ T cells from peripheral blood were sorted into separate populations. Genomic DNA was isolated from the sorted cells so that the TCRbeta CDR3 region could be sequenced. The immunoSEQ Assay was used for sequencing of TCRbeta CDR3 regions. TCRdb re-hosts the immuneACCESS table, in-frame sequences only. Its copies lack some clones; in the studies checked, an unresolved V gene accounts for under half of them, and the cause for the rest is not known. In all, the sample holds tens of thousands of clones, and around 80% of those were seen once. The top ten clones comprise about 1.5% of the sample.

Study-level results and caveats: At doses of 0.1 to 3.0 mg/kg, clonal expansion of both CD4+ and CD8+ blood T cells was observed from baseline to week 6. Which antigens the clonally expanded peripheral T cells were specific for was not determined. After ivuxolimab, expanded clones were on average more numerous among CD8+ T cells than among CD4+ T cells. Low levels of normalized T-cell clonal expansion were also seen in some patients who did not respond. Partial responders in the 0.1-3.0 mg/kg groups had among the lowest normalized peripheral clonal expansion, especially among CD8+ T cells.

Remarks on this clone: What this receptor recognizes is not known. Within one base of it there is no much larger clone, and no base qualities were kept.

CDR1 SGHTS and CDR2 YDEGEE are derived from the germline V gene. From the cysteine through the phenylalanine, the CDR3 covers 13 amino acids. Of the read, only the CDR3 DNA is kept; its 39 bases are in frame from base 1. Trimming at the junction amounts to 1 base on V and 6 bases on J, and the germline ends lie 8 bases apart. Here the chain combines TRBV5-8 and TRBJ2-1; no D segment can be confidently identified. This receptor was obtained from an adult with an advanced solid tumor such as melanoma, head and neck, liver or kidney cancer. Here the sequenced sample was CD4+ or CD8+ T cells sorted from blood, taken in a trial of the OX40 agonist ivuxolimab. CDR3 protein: CASSLPVSNEQFF. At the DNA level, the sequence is TGTGCCAGCAGCTTGCCAGTTAGCAATGAGCAGTTCTTC.